This TCR beta chain was documented in a study of cytomegalovirus exposure and HLA in healthy donors. With regard to this clone: Antigen unknown.

Study findings and constraints: DRB1 had the most TCR associations and HLA-C the fewest, a later analysis found, with rates varying by HLA locus. Through in vitro validation, three CMV-associated chains were shown to be specific for CMV antigens. The sole available immune exposure information was CMV serostatus.

Amplification used 60 Vbeta primers and 13 Jbeta primers. As processed by the authors: About 9.9 million of the 80 million or so unique TCR beta chains counted in a later analysis were shared. TCRdb's table, derived via immunoSEQ multiplex PCR, lists solely in-frame clones and lacks some. The V and J calls and clone size are taken from that table; D and trimming were inferred from the DNA. The sample's table shows around 76,000 clones. Sequencing input: PBMCs. The receptor's source is a boy aged 5-17 years in good health and CMV-seronegative.

The CDR3 region is CAITSTESPSLHF. CDR3 in DNA: TGTGCCATCACCTCGACAGAGTCTCCCTCCCTCCACTTT. The rearrangement links TRBV10-3 to TRBJ1-6; D is perhaps TRBD1 (5 bases). The CDR3 is 13 amino acids. CDR1 is ENHRY, CDR2 SYGVKD, per germline. The ends were cut back, 7 bases at V and 14 bases at J, with 18 bases in the middle.